Listed below are T cell receptor beta chains from one sample, sequenced in a study of T cells in tuberculosis. Measured with immunoSEQ multiplex PCR; TCRdb has only the in-frame clones, and not every one. The sample has about 29,000 clones; just over 90% are singletons. The sample consisted of PBMCs. The receptors were gathered from a donor between 10 and 35 years old with latent tuberculosis or without tuberculosis infection. The CDR3 runs from the conserved cysteine through the conserved F or W. D genes are given only for firm matches. Size is omitted from some rows. Given values are once, few, many or a class for expanded clones.

>TRBV25-1|NA|once|TRBJ1-1
CASSGVPNTEAFF
TGTGCCAGCAGTGGAGTTCCGAACACTGAAGCTTTCTTT
>TRBV5-4|TRBD2|NA|TRBJ2-5
CASSLGTSGGQETQYF
TGTGCCAGCAGCTTGGGGACTAGCGGGGGACAAGAGACCCAGTACTTC
>TRBV18|TRBD2|NA|TRBJ2-3
CASSPPTSGGALTDTQYF
TGTGCCAGCTCACCACCAACTAGCGGGGGGGCCCTCACAGATACGCAGTATTTT
>TRBV28|NA|NA|TRBJ1-2
CASTLLGGNGYTF
TGTGCCAGCACCCTCCTGGGGGGAAACGGCTACACCTTC
>TRBV2|TRBD1|NA|TRBJ1-5
CASSATGVRGNQPQHF
TGTGCCAGCAGTGCTACAGGGGTACGGGGCAATCAGCCCCAGCATTTT
>TRBV5-4|TRBD1|NA|TRBJ1-2
CASSHRTGELYGYTF
TGTGCCAGCAGCCATAGGACAGGGGAACTCTATGGCTACACCTTC
>TRBV27|TRBD1|NA|TRBJ2-2
CASSSLDRDGTGELFF
TGTGCCAGCAGTTCCCTAGACAGGGATGGCACCGGGGAGCTGTTTTTT
>TRBV6-1|NA|NA|TRBJ1-1
CASRSTGNTEAFF
TGTGCCAGCAGGTCCACAGGGAACACTGAAGCTTTCTTT
>TRBV19|NA|NA|TRBJ1-1
CASSIDRVNTEAFF
TGTGCCAGTAGTATAGACAGGGTGAACACTGAAGCTTTCTTT
>TRBV4-1|NA|NA|TRBJ2-2
CASSQGVRFRSTGELFF
TGCGCCAGCAGCCAAGGGGTGAGATTTCGGAGCACCGGGGAGCTGTTTTTT
>TRBV6-1|NA|NA|TRBJ2-3
CASSVLQGTADTQYF
TGTGCCAGCAGTGTCTTGCAGGGGACCGCAGATACGCAGTATTTT
>TRBV15|TRBD2|once|TRBJ2-7
CATSRSGLASLREQYF
TGTGCCACCAGCAGATCGGGACTAGCGTCTCTTCGCGAGCAGTACTTC
>TRBV29-1|TRBD1|NA|TRBJ2-7
CSVSTGTGVYEQYF
TGCAGCGTAAGTACCGGGACAGGGGTCTACGAGCAGTACTTC
>TRBV5-1|TRBD1|NA|TRBJ2-1
CASSQGQGAGDEQFF
TGCGCCAGCAGCCAGGGACAGGGGGCTGGGGATGAGCAGTTCTTC
>TRBV6-5|NA|NA|TRBJ2-4
CASSYRQGRDIQYF
TGTGCCAGCAGTTACCGGCAGGGGAGGGACATTCAGTACTTC
>TRBV5-1|NA|NA|TRBJ2-2
CASRLLVAANTGELFF
TGCGCCAGCCGCCTTCTCGTGGCCGCGAACACCGGGGAGCTGTTTTTT
>TRBV7-2|TRBD2|NA|TRBJ2-3
CASSLTSGGITDTQYF
TGTGCCAGCAGCTTAACTAGCGGGGGTATCACAGATACGCAGTATTTT
>TRBV6-1|NA|NA|TRBJ2-6
CASAGGYSGANVLTF
TGTGCCAGCGCCGGGGGATACTCTGGGGCCAACGTCCTGACTTTC